This is a list of T cell receptor beta chains from one sample in a study of breast tumors, draining lymph nodes, adjacent tissues. Each CDR3 protein is one row after TCRdb ran MiXCR on the multiplex PCR reads. The sample contains under 20,000 distinct CDR3 sequences, 43% of which appear only once. The sequenced material came from breast tumor tissue. The receptors stem from a female donor with breast cancer. Some clones in this sample may be carry-over from other donors' samples. Both conserved end residues are part of each CDR3. A D gene is named only where the DNA matches it firmly. Rows give clone size only sometimes, using once, few, many, or a class for an expanded clone.

d_gene: TRBD2
len: 15
j_gene: TRBJ2-3
abundance: -
v_gene: TRBV12-3/TRBV12-4
CDR3nt: TGTGCCAGCAGCCCAAGTGGCGGGAGGGCGGATACGCAGTATTTT
CDR3aa: CASSPSGGRADTQYF

d_gene: TRBD2
len: 13
j_gene: TRBJ2-7
abundance: medium-sized
v_gene: TRBV7-9
CDR3nt: TGTGCCAGCAGCTTCGGGGGGACTTACGAGCAGTACTTC
CDR3aa: CASSFGGTYEQYF

d_gene: -
len: 12
j_gene: TRBJ1-4
abundance: medium-sized
v_gene: TRBV7-9
CDR3nt: TGTGCCAGCGGTTCTGACATTGGAAAACTGTTTTTT
CDR3aa: CASGSDIGKLFF

d_gene: -
len: 12
j_gene: TRBJ2-3
abundance: many
v_gene: TRBV12-3/TRBV12-4
CDR3nt: TGTGCCAGCAGCGGCCCCACAGATACGCAGTATTTT
CDR3aa: CASSGPTDTQYF

d_gene: TRBD1
len: 13
j_gene: TRBJ2-7
abundance: many
v_gene: TRBV7-2
CDR3nt: TGTGCCAGCAGCTTGGGACAGGGGGGCGAGCAGTACTTC
CDR3aa: CASSLGQGGEQYF

d_gene: TRBD1
len: 15
j_gene: TRBJ1-2
abundance: many
v_gene: TRBV6-5
CDR3nt: TGTGCCAGCAGAATTACGACAGGGGAAAACTATGGCTACACCTTC
CDR3aa: CASRITTGENYGYTF

d_gene: TRBD2
len: 18
j_gene: TRBJ2-5
abundance: many
v_gene: TRBV6-2/TRBV6-3
CDR3nt: TGTGCCAGCAGAAAGGGGACTAGCGACGTCCCTGGTCAAGAGACCCAGTACTTC
CDR3aa: CASRKGTSDVPGQETQYF

d_gene: -
len: 13
j_gene: TRBJ2-5
abundance: many
v_gene: TRBV7-9
CDR3nt: TGTGCCAGCAGCTGGCGACAGGAAGAGACCCAGTACTTC
CDR3aa: CASSWRQEETQYF

d_gene: TRBD2
len: 16
j_gene: TRBJ2-7
abundance: -
v_gene: TRBV9
CDR3nt: TGTGCCAGCAGCGTATCCCGGGGCGGGAGCTCCTACGAGCAGTACTTC
CDR3aa: CASSVSRGGSSYEQYF

d_gene: TRBD2
len: 15
j_gene: TRBJ2-5
abundance: -
v_gene: TRBV15
CDR3nt: TGTGCCACCAGTGTTAGCGGGAGTATCCAAGAGACCCAGTACTTC
CDR3aa: CATSVSGSIQETQYF

d_gene: TRBD2
len: 18
j_gene: TRBJ2-2
abundance: -
v_gene: TRBV7-9
CDR3nt: TGTGCCAGCAGCCCTCAAGGTCGGGGGACTAGCGCTACCGGGGAGCTGTTTTTT
CDR3aa: CASSPQGRGTSATGELFF

d_gene: -
len: 15
j_gene: TRBJ2-7
abundance: medium-sized
v_gene: TRBV13
CDR3nt: TGTGCCAGCAGCTCCCGGGACGGCTTCTCCTACGAGCAGTACTTC
CDR3aa: CASSSRDGFSYEQYF

d_gene: TRBD1
len: 17
j_gene: TRBJ1-6
abundance: medium-sized
v_gene: TRBV6-6
CDR3nt: TGTGCCAGCAGCTTCGGGACAGGGGGTCTGCGGAATTCACCCCTCCACTTT
CDR3aa: CASSFGTGGLRNSPLHF

d_gene: TRBD2
len: 15
j_gene: TRBJ2-5
abundance: many
v_gene: TRBV7-9
CDR3nt: TGTGCCAGCAGCCGGACTAGCGGGAGGTTTGAGACCCAGTACTTC
CDR3aa: CASSRTSGRFETQYF

d_gene: TRBD1
len: 14
j_gene: TRBJ1-2
abundance: many
v_gene: TRBV11-2
CDR3nt: TGTGCCAGCAGCGCAGGGACAGGGTACTATGGCTACACCTTC
CDR3aa: CASSAGTGYYGYTF

d_gene: TRBD1
len: 13
j_gene: TRBJ1-1
abundance: -
v_gene: TRBV12-3/TRBV12-4
CDR3nt: TGTGCCAGCAGACAGACAGGGGGAACTGAAGCTTTCTTT
CDR3aa: CASRQTGGTEAFF

d_gene: -
len: 12
j_gene: TRBJ2-7
abundance: medium-sized
v_gene: TRBV7-9
CDR3nt: TGTGCCAGCAGCTCGACCAGCTACGAGCAGTACTTC
CDR3aa: CASSSTSYEQYF

d_gene: -
len: 13
j_gene: TRBJ1-2
abundance: -
v_gene: TRBV5-1
CDR3nt: TGCGCCAGCAGCCAGGACAGTGACTATGGCTACACCTTC
CDR3aa: CASSQDSDYGYTF

d_gene: TRBD2
len: 15
j_gene: TRBJ2-1
abundance: -
v_gene: TRBV6-5
CDR3nt: TGTGCCAGCACTCGACTAGCGGGAGGGCGCAATGAGCAGTTCTTC
CDR3aa: CASTRLAGGRNEQFF

d_gene: -
len: 14
j_gene: TRBJ1-1
abundance: -
v_gene: TRBV5-5
CDR3nt: TGTGCCAGCAGCTTAGTAACCAGACAGCTTGAAGCTTTCTTT
CDR3aa: CASSLVTRQLEAFF

d_gene: -
len: 15
j_gene: TRBJ2-2
abundance: many
v_gene: TRBV7-2
CDR3nt: TGTGCCAGCACCCCAGTCCAGGGGCGTACCGGGGAGCTGTTTTTT
CDR3aa: CASTPVQGRTGELFF

d_gene: TRBD2
len: 15
j_gene: TRBJ2-2
abundance: -
v_gene: TRBV12-3/TRBV12-4
CDR3nt: TGTACCAGCAGTTTAGCCGGACTAGCGGGGAGAGAGCTGTTTTTT
CDR3aa: CTSSLAGLAGRELFF

d_gene: TRBD2
len: 11
j_gene: TRBJ2-1
abundance: many
v_gene: TRBV19
CDR3nt: TGTGCCAGTAGTGCCTCGGGACTAGCGTTCTTC
CDR3aa: CASSASGLAFF

d_gene: -
len: 13
j_gene: TRBJ2-2
abundance: -
v_gene: TRBV12-3/TRBV12-4
CDR3nt: TGTGCCAGCAGTTTACCCTCACCGGGGGAGCTGTTTTTT
CDR3aa: CASSLPSPGELFF

d_gene: TRBD1
len: 14
j_gene: TRBJ2-5
abundance: -
v_gene: TRBV20-1
CDR3nt: TGCAGTGCTAAAACCGGGACAGGGGAAGAGACCCAGTACTTC
CDR3aa: CSAKTGTGEETQYF

d_gene: -
len: 14
j_gene: TRBJ2-7
abundance: many
v_gene: TRBV6-1
CDR3nt: TGTGCCGCCCAGGGTTGGGGGGACGGCTACGAGCAGTACTTC
CDR3aa: CAAQGWGDGYEQYF

d_gene: TRBD2
len: 16
j_gene: TRBJ2-3
abundance: -
v_gene: TRBV7-3
CDR3nt: TGTGCCAGCAGCTTCGGCGGGAGGGCGGGCACAGATACGCAGTATTTT
CDR3aa: CASSFGGRAGTDTQYF

d_gene: -
len: 13
j_gene: TRBJ2-7
abundance: -
v_gene: TRBV5-1
CDR3nt: TGCGCCAGCAGCGCCGCCCCAGTCAACGAGCAGTACTTC
CDR3aa: CASSAAPVNEQYF

d_gene: TRBD1
len: 16
j_gene: TRBJ1-6
abundance: -
v_gene: TRBV7-2
CDR3nt: TGTGCCAGCAGCCCTGGACAGGGGTCCTATAATTCACCCCTCCACTTT
CDR3aa: CASSPGQGSYNSPLHF

d_gene: -
len: 16
j_gene: TRBJ1-1
abundance: many
v_gene: TRBV4-1
CDR3nt: TGCGCCAGCAGCCAAGTATACCAGGGATTGAACACTGAAGCTTTCTTT
CDR3aa: CASSQVYQGLNTEAFF

d_gene: TRBD1
len: 13
j_gene: TRBJ1-1
abundance: once
v_gene: TRBV5-4
CDR3nt: TGTGCCAGCAGCTTAGACAGGGACCTTGAAGCTTTCTTT
CDR3aa: CASSLDRDLEAFF

d_gene: -
len: 17
j_gene: TRBJ2-6
abundance: medium-sized
v_gene: TRBV20-1
CDR3nt: TGCAGTGCTAGACCCACCGGAAGGAGCTCTGGGGCCAACGTCCTGACTTTC
CDR3aa: CSARPTGRSSGANVLTF

d_gene: -
len: 13
j_gene: TRBJ2-7
abundance: many
v_gene: TRBV24-1
CDR3nt: TGTGCCACCGGCGTCCAGGGGATCGACGAGCAGTACTTC
CDR3aa: CATGVQGIDEQYF

d_gene: TRBD1
len: 14
j_gene: TRBJ1-4
abundance: many
v_gene: TRBV30
CDR3nt: TGTGCCTGGAGTGCCGGGACAGGCCCTGAAAAACTGTTTTTT
CDR3aa: CAWSAGTGPEKLFF

d_gene: TRBD1
len: 16
j_gene: TRBJ1-6
abundance: -
v_gene: TRBV6-2/TRBV6-3
CDR3nt: TGTGCCAGCAGTCCCAAGGGACAGGGGGAAAATTCACCCCTCCACTTT
CDR3aa: CASSPKGQGENSPLHF

d_gene: TRBD2
len: 15
j_gene: TRBJ2-5
abundance: large
v_gene: TRBV10-2
CDR3nt: TGCGCCAGCAGTGAGTCGGGGACTAGAGGGGAGACCCAGTACTTC
CDR3aa: CASSESGTRGETQYF

d_gene: TRBD1
len: 15
j_gene: TRBJ1-4
abundance: large
v_gene: TRBV2
CDR3nt: TGTGCCAGCAGTGAACTCCAGGGGGAGAGGGAAAAACTGTTTTTT
CDR3aa: CASSELQGEREKLFF

d_gene: -
len: 13
j_gene: TRBJ2-2
abundance: -
v_gene: TRBV7-3
CDR3nt: TGTGCCAGCAGCTTGGCTGGATCGGGGGAGCTGTTTTTT
CDR3aa: CASSLAGSGELFF

d_gene: -
len: 12
j_gene: TRBJ1-1
abundance: many
v_gene: TRBV29-1
CDR3nt: TGCAGCGCCTCAGGGTGGGACACTGAAGCTTTCTTT
CDR3aa: CSASGWDTEAFF

d_gene: -
len: 15
j_gene: TRBJ2-7
abundance: many
v_gene: TRBV5-1
CDR3nt: TGCGCCAGCACCCCCCTCGGCACCACCGCCTACGAGCAGTACTTC
CDR3aa: CASTPLGTTAYEQYF

d_gene: TRBD2
len: 14
j_gene: TRBJ2-1
abundance: -
v_gene: TRBV3-1
CDR3nt: TGTGCCAGCAGCCTGGGGCTAGCGGGAGGATCGCAGTTCTTC
CDR3aa: CASSLGLAGGSQFF

d_gene: -
len: 14
j_gene: TRBJ1-1
abundance: -
v_gene: TRBV11-3
CDR3nt: TGTGCCAGCAGCTTGGGACGGAGGGGGACTGAAGCTTTCTTT
CDR3aa: CASSLGRRGTEAFF

d_gene: -
len: 11
j_gene: TRBJ1-2
abundance: -
v_gene: TRBV2
CDR3nt: TGTGCCAGCACGAGGGGTGACGGCTACACCTTC
CDR3aa: CASTRGDGYTF

d_gene: -
len: 15
j_gene: TRBJ2-7
abundance: -
v_gene: TRBV2
CDR3nt: TGTGCCAGCAGTAGTAGCACAGGCTCTTACTACGAGCAGTACTTC
CDR3aa: CASSSSTGSYYEQYF

d_gene: -
len: 15
j_gene: TRBJ1-5
abundance: -
v_gene: TRBV7-8
CDR3nt: TGTGCCAGCAGCTCTTCAGCAGGGGGCAATCAGCCCCAGCATTTT
CDR3aa: CASSSSAGGNQPQHF

d_gene: TRBD2
len: 15
j_gene: TRBJ2-7
abundance: many
v_gene: TRBV27
CDR3nt: TGTGCCAGCAGTTTTGCTAGCGGTTATCTTTACGAGCAGTACTTC
CDR3aa: CASSFASGYLYEQYF

d_gene: TRBD2
len: 18
j_gene: TRBJ2-2
abundance: -
v_gene: TRBV9
CDR3nt: TGTGCCAGCAGCGTAGATCCCCTGGGACGGGGGGAGGCCGGGGAGCTGTTTTTT
CDR3aa: CASSVDPLGRGEAGELFF

d_gene: -
len: 13
j_gene: TRBJ2-3
abundance: many
v_gene: TRBV7-2
CDR3nt: TGTGCCAGCAGCGTTAGGATCACAGATACGCAGTATTTT
CDR3aa: CASSVRITDTQYF

d_gene: TRBD1
len: 13
j_gene: TRBJ1-4
abundance: few
v_gene: TRBV20-1
CDR3nt: TGCAGTGTCGGGACAGGGGGCAGTGAAAAACTGTTTTTT
CDR3aa: CSVGTGGSEKLFF

d_gene: -
len: 13
j_gene: TRBJ1-6
abundance: few
v_gene: TRBV20-1
CDR3nt: TGCAGTGCCGCGGGACACTTAAATTCACCCCTCCACTTT
CDR3aa: CSAAGHLNSPLHF

d_gene: -
len: 13
j_gene: TRBJ2-7
abundance: -
v_gene: TRBV20-1
CDR3nt: TGCAGTGCTAGAAATCCCCGCTCCTACGAGCAATACTTC
CDR3aa: CSARNPRSYEQYF

d_gene: -
len: 14
j_gene: TRBJ2-1
abundance: many
v_gene: TRBV2
CDR3nt: TGTGCCAGCAGTGAATCGAGGACCTACAATGAGCAGTTCTTC
CDR3aa: CASSESRTYNEQFF

d_gene: TRBD1
len: 15
j_gene: TRBJ2-1
abundance: many
v_gene: TRBV12-3/TRBV12-4
CDR3nt: TGTGCCAGCAGTTTTTTCCGGGACAGGGCGAATGAGCAGTTCTTC
CDR3aa: CASSFFRDRANEQFF

d_gene: -
len: 14
j_gene: TRBJ2-7
abundance: many
v_gene: TRBV28
CDR3nt: TGTGCCAGCAGAATATACACAGGCTCCTACGAGCAGTACTTC
CDR3aa: CASRIYTGSYEQYF